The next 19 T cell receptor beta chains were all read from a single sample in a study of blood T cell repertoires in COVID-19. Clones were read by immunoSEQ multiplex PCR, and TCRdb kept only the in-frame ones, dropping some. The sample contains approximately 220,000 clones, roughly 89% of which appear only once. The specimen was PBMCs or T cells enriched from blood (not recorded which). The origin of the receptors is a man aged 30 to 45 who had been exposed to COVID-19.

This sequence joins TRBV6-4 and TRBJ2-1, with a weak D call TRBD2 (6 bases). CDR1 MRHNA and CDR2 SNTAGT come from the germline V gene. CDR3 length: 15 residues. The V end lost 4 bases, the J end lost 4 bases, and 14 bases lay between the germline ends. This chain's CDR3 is CASSGRASAYNEQFF. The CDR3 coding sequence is TGTGCCAGCAGTGGAAGGGCTAGCGCTTACAATGAGCAGTTCTTC.

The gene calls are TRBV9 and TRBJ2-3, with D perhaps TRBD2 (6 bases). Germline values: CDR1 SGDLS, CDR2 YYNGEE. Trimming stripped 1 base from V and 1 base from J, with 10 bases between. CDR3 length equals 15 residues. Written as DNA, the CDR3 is TGTGCCAGCAGCGTAATAGCGGAACGCACAGATACGCAGTATTTT. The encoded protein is CASSVIAERTDTQYF.

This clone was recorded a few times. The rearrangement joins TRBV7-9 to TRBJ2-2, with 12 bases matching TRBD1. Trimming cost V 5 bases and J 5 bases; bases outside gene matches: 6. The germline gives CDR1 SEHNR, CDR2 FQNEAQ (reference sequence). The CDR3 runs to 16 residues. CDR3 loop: CASSAPGQGATGELFF. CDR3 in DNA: TGTGCCAGCAGCGCCCCGGGACAGGGGGCAACCGGGGAGCTGTTTTTT.

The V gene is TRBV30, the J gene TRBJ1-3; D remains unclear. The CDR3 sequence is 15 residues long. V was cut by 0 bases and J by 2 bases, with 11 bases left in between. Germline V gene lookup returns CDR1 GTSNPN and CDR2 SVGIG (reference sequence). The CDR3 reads CAWSVSQRTGNTIYF. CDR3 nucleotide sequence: TGTGCCTGGAGTGTATCCCAGAGGACTGGAAACACCATATATTTT. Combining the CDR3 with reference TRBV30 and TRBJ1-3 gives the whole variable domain SQTIHQWPATLVQPVGSPLSLECTVEGTSNPNLYWYRQAAGRGLQLLFYSVGIGQISSEVPQNLSASRPQDRQFILSSKKLLLSDSGFYLCAWSVSQRTGNTIYFGEGSWLTVV.

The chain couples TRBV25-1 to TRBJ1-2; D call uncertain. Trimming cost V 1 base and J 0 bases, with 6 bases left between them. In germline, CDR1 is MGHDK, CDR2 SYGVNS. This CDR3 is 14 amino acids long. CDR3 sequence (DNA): TGTGCCAGCAGTGAATTGCCGGCTAACTATGGCTACACCTTC. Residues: CASSELPANYGYTF.

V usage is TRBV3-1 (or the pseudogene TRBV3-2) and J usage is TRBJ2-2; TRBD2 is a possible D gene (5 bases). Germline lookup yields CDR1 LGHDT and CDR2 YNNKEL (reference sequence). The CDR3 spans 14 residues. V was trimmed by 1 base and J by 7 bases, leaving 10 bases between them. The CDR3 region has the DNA TGTGCCAGCAGCCAAGCGGGGAGCTACGGGGAGCTGTTTTTT. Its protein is CASSQAGSYGELFF.

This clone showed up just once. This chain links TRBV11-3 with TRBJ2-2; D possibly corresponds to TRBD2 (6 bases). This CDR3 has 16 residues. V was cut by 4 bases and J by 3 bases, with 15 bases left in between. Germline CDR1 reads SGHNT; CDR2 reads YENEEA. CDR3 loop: CASSYKEGSYTGELFF. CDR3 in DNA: TGTGCCAGCAGCTATAAGGAGGGCTCCTACACCGGGGAGCTGTTTTTT.

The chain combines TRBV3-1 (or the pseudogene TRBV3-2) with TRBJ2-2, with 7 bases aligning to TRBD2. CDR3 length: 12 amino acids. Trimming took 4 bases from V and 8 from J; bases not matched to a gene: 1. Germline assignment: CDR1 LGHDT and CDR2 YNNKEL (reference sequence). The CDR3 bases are TGTGCCAGCAGCCTTAGCGGGGGGGAGCTGTTTTTT. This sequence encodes CASSLSGGELFF.

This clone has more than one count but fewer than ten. The CDR3 nucleotides read TGCGCCAGCAGCCCCGTCCCGGGACTAGCTGGGGAGCTGTTTTTT. It translates to CASSPVPGLAGELFF. V and J are TRBV5-1 and TRBJ2-2, with 9 bases that match TRBD2. This CDR3 is built from 15 residues. Germline loops: CDR1 SGHRS, CDR2 YFSETQ. With 4 bases clipped from V and 8 bases from J, the junction kept 9 bases outside the gene matches.

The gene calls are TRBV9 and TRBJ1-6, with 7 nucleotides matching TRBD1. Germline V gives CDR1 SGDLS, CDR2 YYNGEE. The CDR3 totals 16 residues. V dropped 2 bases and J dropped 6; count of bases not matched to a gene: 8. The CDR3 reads CASSVEPGQSNSPLHF. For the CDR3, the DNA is TGTGCCAGCAGCGTCGAACCGGGACAGAGTAATTCACCCCTCCACTTT.

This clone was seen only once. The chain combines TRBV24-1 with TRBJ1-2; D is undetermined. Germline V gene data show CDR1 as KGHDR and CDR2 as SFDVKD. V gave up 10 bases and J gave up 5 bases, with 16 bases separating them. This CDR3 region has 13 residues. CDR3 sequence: CATTGREIYGYTF. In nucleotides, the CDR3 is TGTGCCACGACCGGTCGGGAAATTTATGGCTACACCTTC.

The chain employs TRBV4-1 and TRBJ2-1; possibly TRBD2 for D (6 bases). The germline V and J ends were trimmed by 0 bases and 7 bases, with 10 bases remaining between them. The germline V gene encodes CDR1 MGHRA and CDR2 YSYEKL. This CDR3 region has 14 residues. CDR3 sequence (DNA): TGCGCCAGCAGCCAAGAGACCCTAGCGAATGAGCAGTTCTTC. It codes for CASSQETLANEQFF.

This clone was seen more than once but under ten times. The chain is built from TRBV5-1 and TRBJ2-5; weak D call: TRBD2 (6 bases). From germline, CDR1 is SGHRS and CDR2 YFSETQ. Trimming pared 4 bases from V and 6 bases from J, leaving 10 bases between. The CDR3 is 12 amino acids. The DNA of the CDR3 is TGCGCCAGCAGCCCCGCGGGGCAGACCCAGTACTTC. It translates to CASSPAGQTQYF.

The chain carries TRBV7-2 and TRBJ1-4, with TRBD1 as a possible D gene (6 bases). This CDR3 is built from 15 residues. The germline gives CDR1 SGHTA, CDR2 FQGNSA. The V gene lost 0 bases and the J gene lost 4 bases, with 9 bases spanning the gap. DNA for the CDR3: TGTGCCAGCAGCTTAGCTATAGGGGGTAATGAAAAACTGTTTTTT. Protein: CASSLAIGGNEKLFF.

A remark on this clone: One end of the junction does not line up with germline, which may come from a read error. In DNA, the CDR3 is TGTGCCAGCAGCCCGCACGAGACAGGGCCTTATGACTACACCTTC. As protein: CASSPHETGPYDYTF. The rearrangement joins TRBV7-9 to TRBJ1-2, with 7 positions matching TRBD1. The CDR3 covers 15 residues. Germline V gene data show CDR1 as SEHNR and CDR2 as FQNEAQ (reference sequence).

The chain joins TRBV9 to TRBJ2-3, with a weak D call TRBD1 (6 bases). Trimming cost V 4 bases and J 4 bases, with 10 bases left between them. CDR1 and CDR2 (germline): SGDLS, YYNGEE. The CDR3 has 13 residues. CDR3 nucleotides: TGTGCCAGCAGCACCGACAGGCCAGATACGCAGTATTTT. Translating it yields CASSTDRPDTQYF.

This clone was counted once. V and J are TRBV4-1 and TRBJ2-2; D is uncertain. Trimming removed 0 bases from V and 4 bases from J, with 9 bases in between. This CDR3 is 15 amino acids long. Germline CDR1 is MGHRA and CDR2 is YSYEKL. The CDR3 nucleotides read TGCGCCAGCAGCCAAGATTCTTTCTCCACCGGGGAGCTGTTTTTT. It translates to CASSQDSFSTGELFF.

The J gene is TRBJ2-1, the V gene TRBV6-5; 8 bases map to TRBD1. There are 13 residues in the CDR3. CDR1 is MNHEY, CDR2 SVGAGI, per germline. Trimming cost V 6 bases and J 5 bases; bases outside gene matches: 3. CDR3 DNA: TGTGCCAGCAGCGTGGACAGGGACAATGAGCAGTTCTTC. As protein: CASSVDRDNEQFF.

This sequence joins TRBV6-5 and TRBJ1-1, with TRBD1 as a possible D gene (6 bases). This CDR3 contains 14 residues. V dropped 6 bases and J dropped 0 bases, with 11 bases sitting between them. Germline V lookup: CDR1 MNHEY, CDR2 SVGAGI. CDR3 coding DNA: TGTGCCAGCAGACCGGGACATTTGAACACTGAAGCTTTCTTT. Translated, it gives CASRPGHLNTEAFF.